This T cell receptor beta chain was recorded in a study of blood T cell repertoires in COVID-19. Study details: From T cells, B-cell-depleted T cells, or PBMCs came the material, which was cDNA or gDNA.

Study processing details: Quantification of nucleated cells was approximated via reference gene primer amplification. The protocol was immunoSEQ multiplex PCR, while the TCRdb copy is restricted to in-frame clones and leaves out a portion. The V and J calls and clone size were taken over from that table, and D and trimming were inferred from the DNA. This table has a few hundred thousand clones, around three quarters appearing once. The V gene end was trimmed by 1 base and the J gene end by 5 bases; junction bases not matched to a gene: 8. The CDR3 sequence is 18 residues long. CDR1 and CDR2 from the germline V gene are SEHNR and FQNEAQ (reference sequence).

Input material: peripheral blood. V gene TRBV7-9 combines with J gene TRBJ2-3, with 14 bases matching TRBD2. The TCR sequence derives from a woman aged 70-85 years with acute or convalescent COVID-19. For the CDR3, the DNA is TGTGCCAGCAGCTTAGGAGGACTAGCGGGGGGCTCTGTAGATACGCAGTATTTT. The encoded protein is CASSLGGLAGGSVDTQYF.